Presented here are 24 T cell receptor beta chains from one specimen sequenced in a study of post-analysis software for immune sequencing data. Study-level results: There were a few TRBV segments more frequent in patients than controls, and TRBV5-6, TRBV5-1 and TRBV20-1 were among them.

Every TCR beta cDNA library bore unique molecular identifiers. TCRdb re-derived calls from the PCR reads in MiXCR, one entry per CDR3 protein. The sample lists about 460,000 distinct CDR3 sequences; roughly 45% were seen once. These TCRs' antigens remain unknown. Sequencing was carried out using blood. These TCRs come from a girl aged 5-17 years with multiple sclerosis.

The CDR3 region has the DNA TGCAGTGCTAAGTTTGAGACCCAGTACTTC. This sequence encodes CSAKFETQYF. The J gene is TRBJ2-5, the V gene TRBV20-1; D remains unclear. Germline CDR1 DFQATT, CDR2 SNEGSKA (reference sequence). There are 10 residues in the CDR3. V lost 4 bases to trimming and J lost 5 bases, with 5 bases between them.

The V call is TRBV7-2, the J call TRBJ2-3; 7 bases match TRBD1. The CDR3 has 16 residues. Germline assignment: CDR1 SGHTA and CDR2 FQGNSA. The V segment lost 1 base and the J segment 1 base; nucleotides outside the gene matches: 5. CDR3 region: CASSLEGARGTDTQYF. The CDR3 DNA reads TGTGCCAGCAGCTTAGAGGGGGCGCGGGGCACAGATACGCAGTATTTT.

This sequence joins TRBV7-3 and TRBJ1-1, with a tentative D call TRBD1 (5 bases). Trimming removed 7 bases at V and 0 bases at J, with 6 bases between. Germline CDR1 SGHTA, CDR2 FQGTGA. There are 12 residues in the CDR3. The CDR3 here is CASKTVNTEAFF. CDR3 coding DNA: TGTGCCAGCAAGACAGTGAACACTGAAGCTTTCTTT.

The rearrangement links TRBV5-1 to TRBJ1-1, with D unclear. This CDR3 is built from 11 residues. The germline gives CDR1 SGHRS, CDR2 YFSETQ. V lost 0 bases and J 7 bases, leaving 4 bases between the germline ends. The CDR3 protein is CASSLGLEAFF. CDR3 DNA sequence: TGCGCCAGCAGCTTGGGGCTTGAAGCTTTCTTT. Full variable domain (rest looked up from reference TRBV5-1 and TRBJ1-1): KAGVTQTPRYLIKTRGQQVTLSCSPISGHRSVSWYQQTPGQGLQFLFEYFSETQRNKGNFPGRFSGRQFSNSRSEMNVSTLELGDSALYLCASSLGLEAFFGQGTRLTVV.

The V gene is TRBV9, the J gene TRBJ2-5, with 8 bases identical to TRBD2. Germline V gene lookup returns CDR1 SGDLS and CDR2 YYNGEE. The V segment lost 7 bases and the J segment 11 bases; nucleotides outside the gene matches: 19. The CDR3 has 15 amino acids. CDR3 sequence reads: CASGAVTGGYYKQYF. DNA for the CDR3: TGTGCCAGCGGCGCCGTAACGGGAGGGTACTACAAGCAGTACTTC.

V gene TRBV6-6 combines with J gene TRBJ2-7, with D tentatively TRBD2 (6 bases). CDR3 length: 14 amino acids. Germline CDR1 MNHNY, CDR2 SVGAGI (reference sequence). V lost 7 bases and J lost 2, with 15 bases in between. Here the CDR3 DNA reads TGTGCCAGCACCTGGGAGGCGGGCACCTACGAGCAGTACTTC. It yields the protein CASTWEAGTYEQYF.

In this sample, this clonotype turned up a few times. V is TRBV18 and J is TRBJ2-3; no firm D call. From germline, CDR1 is KGHSH and CDR2 LQKENI. Deletions cut 0 bases from V and 2 bases from J, with 6 bases between. The CDR3 is 14 residues long. Written as DNA, the CDR3 is TGTGCCAGCTCACCACCGACTGCCACAGATACGCAGTATTTT. Its protein is CASSPPTATDTQYF.

The chain carries TRBV14 and TRBJ2-7, with D unclear. The closer fit of TRBJ2-5 to the DNA end suggests the J call may be wrong. Germline CDR1 SGHDN, CDR2 FVKESK. This CDR3 comprises 13 residues. The CDR3 region is CASSQELMETQYF. In DNA, the CDR3 is TGTGCCAGCAGCCAAGAGCTAATGGAGACCCAGTACTTC.

This clonotype came up a few times. The V call is TRBV7-6, the J call TRBJ2-5, with 7 positions matching TRBD1. The CDR3 covers 13 residues. V was pared by 5 bases and J by 4 bases, with 4 bases of the junction left unmatched. Germline-derived CDR1 and CDR2 are SGHVS and FNYEAQ. The CDR3 DNA reads as TGTGCCAGCAGCAAACAGGGGCGAGAGACCCAGTACTTC. Amino acids: CASSKQGRETQYF.

This clonotype has just a few counts. The chain carries TRBV7-2 and TRBJ2-1, with D perhaps TRBD2 (5 bases). V was shortened by 4 bases and J by 8 bases, with 9 bases between the two germline ends. The length of the CDR3 is 12 residues. From germline, CDR1 is SGHTA and CDR2 FQGNSA. CDR3 sequence (DNA): TGTGCCAGCAGCTCAATGGAGGATGAGCAGTTCTTC. This encodes CASSSMEDEQFF.

This clonotype occurred a few times. The chain combines TRBV27 with TRBJ2-5, with 8 nucleotides matching TRBD2. The germline V gene encodes CDR1 MNHEY and CDR2 SMNVEV (reference sequence). J was trimmed by 5 bases and V by 10 bases; bases with no gene match: 12. This CDR3 has 14 amino acids. Here the CDR3 DNA reads TGTGCCACGAGACCGGGGACTAGTTGGGAGACCCAGTACTTC. Protein: CATRPGTSWETQYF.

The chain has TRBV6-2 or TRBV6-3 and TRBJ2-7; 8 nucleotides line up with TRBD2. Germline V gene lookup returns CDR1 MNHEY and CDR2 SVGEGT. The junction had 3 bases not matched to a gene; V was cut back by 2 bases and J by 0 bases. This CDR3 contains 15 residues. CDR3 nucleotide sequence: TGTGCCAGCAGTTACGGGCTAGCGGGCTCCTACGAGCAGTACTTC. Residues: CASSYGLAGSYEQYF.

The chain joins TRBV5-1 to TRBJ2-6; 7 bases map to TRBD1. CDR3 length equals 19 residues. V lost 4 bases to trimming and J lost 0 bases; unmatched junction nucleotides: 13. CDR1 is SGHRS and CDR2 is YFSETQ in the germline V gene. CDR3 coding DNA: TGCGCCAGCAGCCCACCACAGGGGTCACGCCTCTCTGGGGCCAACGTCCTGACTTTC. This translates into CASSPPQGSRLSGANVLTF.

This clonotype appeared once. V and J are TRBV28 and TRBJ2-7; D is undetermined. Germline CDR1 and CDR2: MDHEN and SYDVKM. This CDR3 has 11 amino acids. The germline V and J ends were trimmed by 9 bases and 6 bases, with 12 bases remaining between them. In DNA, the CDR3 is TGTGCCAGTAGAGGACGGGCCGAGCAGTACTTC. This codes for CASRGRAEQYF.

The count of this clonotype is one. The CDR3 DNA sequence: TGCAGTGCTAGAGATACGGGGGACCGTAGGGAGCAGTACTTC. It translates to CSARDTGDRREQYF. The chain uses TRBV20-1 and TRBJ2-7, with a tentative D call TRBD2 (6 bases). This CDR3 region has 14 residues. V lost 0 bases and J 7 bases, leaving 16 bases between the germline ends. Germline CDR1 and CDR2: DFQATT and SNEGSKA (reference sequence).

The genes are TRBV6-6 and TRBJ2-7; weak D call: TRBD1 (6 bases). V was cut by 9 bases and J by 0 bases, with 15 bases left in between. Germline lookup yields CDR1 MNHNY and CDR2 SVGAGI (reference sequence). This CDR3 region has 14 residues. The CDR3 spells CASSIQDSSYEQYF. In DNA form, the CDR3 reads TGTGCCAGTTCAATACAGGACAGCTCCTACGAGCAGTACTTC.

Here the CDR3 reads CATSSLGSETQYF. The DNA of the CDR3 is TGTGCCACCAGCTCACTTGGGTCGGAGACCCAGTACTTC. The V call is TRBV15, the J call TRBJ2-5; D not resolved. Germline CDR1 and CDR2: LNHNV and YYDKDF (reference sequence). The CDR3 has 13 residues. Trimming stripped 5 bases from V and 5 bases from J, with 12 bases between.

The chain has TRBV11-2 and TRBJ2-4; D is possibly TRBD1 (5 bases). The end of the DNA fits TRBJ2-7 better, so the J call may be wrong. Germline CDR1 is SGHAT and CDR2 is FQNNGV. The CDR3 is 15 amino acids. This chain's CDR3 is CASSVQVFGSYEQYF. CDR3 bases: TGTGCCAGCAGCGTACAGGTTTTTGGCTCCTACGAGCAGTACTTC.

This clonotype was recorded a few times. The chain couples TRBV28 to TRBJ2-3, with D possibly being TRBD1 or TRBD2 (5 bases each). Looked up from germline, CDR1 is MDHEN and CDR2 is SYDVKM. V gave up 4 bases and J gave up 4 bases, with 15 bases separating them. The CDR3 contains 15 residues. The CDR3 sequence: CASSSGTVTPDTQYF. In nucleotides, the CDR3 is TGTGCCAGCAGTTCCGGGACGGTGACCCCAGATACGCAGTATTTT.

In its sample, this clonotype was seen a few times. The genes are TRBV2 and TRBJ2-1; the D is unclear. Germline values: CDR1 SNHLY, CDR2 FYNNEI. Deletions cut 6 bases from V and 2 bases from J, with 8 bases between. This CDR3 spans 13 amino acids. This CDR3 is CASRSFTYNEQFF. CDR3 nucleotides: TGTGCCAGCAGAAGCTTCACCTACAATGAGCAGTTCTTC.

In this sample, this clonotype turned up a few times. The chain employs TRBV7-9 and TRBJ2-1, with 10 positions matching TRBD2. This CDR3 contains 15 residues. V lost 4 bases and J lost 1; bases outside the gene matches: 1. CDR1 is SEHNR, CDR2 FQNEAQ, per germline (reference sequence). The CDR3 region is CASSYSGRSYNEQFF. DNA for the CDR3: TGTGCCAGCAGCTATAGCGGGAGGTCCTACAATGAGCAGTTCTTC.

The chain has TRBV20-1 and TRBJ2-3; 9 bases are shared with TRBD2. The CDR3 runs to 14 residues. In germline, CDR1 is DFQATT, CDR2 SNEGSKA (reference sequence). Trimming took 8 bases from V and 5 from J; bases not matched to a gene: 11. Written as DNA, the CDR3 is TGCAGTTCGAAGGCGGGAGGGCCTAAAGATACGCAGTATTTT. It codes for CSSKAGGPKDTQYF.

This clonotype has a handful of counts. CDR3: CSARTTSGSYEQYF. CDR3 sequence (DNA): TGCAGTGCTAGGACGACTAGCGGGAGTTACGAGCAGTACTTC. V is TRBV20-1 and J is TRBJ2-7; 12 bases are a match to TRBD2. The CDR3 has 14 amino acids. Germline-derived CDR1 and CDR2 are DFQATT and SNEGSKA (reference sequence). The V segment lost 3 bases and the J segment 4 bases; nucleotides outside the gene matches: 4.

A few counts support this clonotype. The gene calls are TRBV10-2 and TRBJ2-3; 11 bases fit TRBD2. The CDR3 is 17 residues long. The germline CDR1 and CDR2 sequences are WSHSY and SAAADI. V gave up 6 bases and J gave up 0 bases; unmatched junction bases: 8. In nucleotides, the CDR3 is TGCGCCAGCAGGCCTGGCGGACTAGCGGGCAGCACAGATACGCAGTATTTT. Amino acid sequence: CASRPGGLAGSTDTQYF.